The sequence of this TCR beta chain was determined in a study of patients and donors after allogeneic stem cell transplantation. This clonotype has just a few counts. V was trimmed by 5 bases and J by 8 bases, leaving 12 bases between them. CDR3 length equals 11 residues. CDR1 is SQVTM and CDR2 is ANQGSEA in the germline V gene. Via MiXCR, TCRdb re-called the RT-PCR reads, giving one row per CDR3 protein. The data contain approximately 160,000 distinct CDR3 sequences, 30% of them singletons. The sequence derives from a human donor who was either an allogeneic HSCT recipient or a stem cell or donor lymphocyte infusion donor (not recorded which). It is not recorded whose cells these are; they may come from a transplant donor. The V call is TRBV29-1, the J call TRBJ1-2; no firm D call. Sequenced input: blood, either unsorted or a sorted T cell fraction (not recorded which). The CDR3 spells CSVSPAEGYTF. The CDR3 DNA reads TGCAGCGTTAGTCCCGCGGAGGGCTACACCTTC.